Following are 18 T cell receptor beta chains from one sample sequenced in a study of T cells in Graves' hyperthyroidism and ophthalmopathy. RNA transcripts served as the template for amplifying TCR beta CDR3 regions. The HTBI primer set served for first-round RT-PCR of the TCR CDR3. TCRdb processed the multiplex PCR reads anew with MiXCR; each CDR3 protein has one entry. This sample yields a few hundred thousand distinct CDR3 sequences, of which 15% to 20% are seen a single time; more than 3% belongs to the top ten. Input material: blood. The source is a woman aged 40 to 50 with Graves' ophthalmopathy.

There are many counts of this clonotype. The rearrangement links TRBV28 to TRBJ2-7, with 9 bases aligning to TRBD2. CDR1 MDHEN and CDR2 SYDVKM come from the germline V gene. There are 13 residues in the CDR3. V shed 2 bases, J shed 7 bases, and the junction held 3 bases outside the gene matches. The CDR3 DNA reads as TGTGCCAGCAGTTTACTAGCGGGGTGGGAGCAGTACTTC. Residues: CASSLLAGWEQYF. The full variable domain, completed using reference TRBV28 and TRBJ2-7, is DVKVTQSSRYLVKRTGEKVFLECVQDMDHENMFWYRQDPGLGLRLIYFSYDVKMKEKGDIPEGYSVSREKKERFSLILESASTNQTSMYLCASSLLAGWEQYFGPGTRLTVT.

In this sample, this clonotype turned up a few times. V is TRBV4-1 and J is TRBJ1-2, with D hard to call. The CDR3 extends over 16 amino acids. The germline gives CDR1 MGHRA, CDR2 YSYEKL. V was trimmed by 0 bases and J by 7 bases, leaving 18 bases between them. CDR3 sequence reads: CASSQDPWEAFVGYTF. DNA for the CDR3: TGCGCCAGCAGCCAAGACCCGTGGGAGGCCTTCGTTGGCTACACCTTC.

This clonotype was found many times. The V and J genes are TRBV28 and TRBJ2-7; 9 bases are a match to TRBD1. The CDR3 runs 16 residues. Germline V gene sequence: CDR1 MDHEN, CDR2 SYDVKM. V lost 6 bases to trimming and J lost 4 bases; unmatched junction nucleotides: 13. CDR3 in amino acids: CASSDTGTGFLYEQYF. The CDR3 nucleotides read TGTGCCAGCAGCGACACCGGGACAGGGTTTTTGTACGAGCAGTACTTC. Using reference TRBV28 and TRBJ2-7 for the parts outside the CDR3, the full variable domain is DVKVTQSSRYLVKRTGEKVFLECVQDMDHENMFWYRQDPGLGLRLIYFSYDVKMKEKGDIPEGYSVSREKKERFSLILESASTNQTSMYLCASSDTGTGFLYEQYFGPGTRLTVT.

The chain links TRBV7-9 to TRBJ1-6; 7 bases map to TRBD1. Trimming took 5 bases from V and 10 from J; bases not matched to a gene: 14. CDR1 and CDR2 from the germline V gene are SEHNR and FQNEAQ (reference sequence). The CDR3 totals 16 residues. The CDR3 region has the DNA TGTGCCAGCAGCCCCTACTCCGGGACAGCGGCATCACCCCTCCACTTT. It is translated as CASSPYSGTAASPLHF.

The CDR3 region has the DNA TGTGCCAGCAGTTTTTCCGGATATAGCAATCAGCCCCAGTATTTT. Residues: CASSFSGYSNQPQYF. The chain couples TRBV12-3 or TRBV12-4 to TRBJ1-5; D remains unclear. With the DNA end fitting TRBJ2-3 better, the J assignment may be wrong. The CDR3 sequence is 15 residues long.

This clonotype was seen only a few times. Since the CDR3 does not end with the conserved phenylalanine or tryptophan, this likely comes from a read error. The chain employs TRBV3-1 and TRBJ2-5, with TRBD1 as a possible D gene (7 bases). Germline V gene lookup returns CDR1 LGHDT and CDR2 YNNKEL (reference sequence). V lost 2 bases to trimming and J lost 4 bases, with 11 bases between them. This CDR3 is built from 14 residues. The CDR3 protein is CASSQRRDRETQYL. Here the CDR3 DNA reads TGTGCCAGCAGCCAAAGGAGGGACAGAGAGACCCAGTACCTC.

This clonotype has a count of ten or more. The genes are TRBV29-1 and TRBJ2-1; D perhaps matches TRBD2 (6 bases). Looked up from germline, CDR1 is SQVTM and CDR2 is ANQGSEA. CDR3 length: 13 amino acids. V lost 6 bases and J lost 3, with 12 bases in between. This CDR3 is CSVLREFYNEQFF. Written as DNA, the CDR3 is TGCAGCGTACTTCGGGAGTTCTACAATGAGCAGTTCTTC.

Many counts were recorded for this clonotype. The chain employs TRBV2 and TRBJ1-1; unclear D gene. The V end lost 6 bases, the J end lost 8 bases, and 22 bases lay between the germline ends. CDR3 length: 15 residues. The germline V gene encodes CDR1 SNHLY and CDR2 FYNNEI. CDR3 nucleotides: TGTGCCAGCAGGAAGGACCCGTCCTCGGTTGGGGAAGCTTTCTTT. It is translated as CASRKDPSSVGEAFF. Together with reference TRBV2 and TRBJ1-1, the CDR3 gives the full variable domain: EPEVTQTPSHQVTQMGQEVILRCVPISNHLYFYWYRQILGQKVEFLVSFYNNEISEKSEIFDDQFSVERPDGSNFTLKIRSTKLEDSAMYFCASRKDPSSVGEAFFGQGTRLTVV.

CDR3 region: CASSATGGYVYNEQFF. The CDR3 bases are TGTGCCAGCTCGGCGACAGGGGGCTACGTCTACAATGAGCAGTTCTTC. The chain couples TRBV18 to TRBJ2-1; 10 bases fit TRBD1. The V and J ends lost 6 bases and 3 bases, in that order; junction bases with no gene match: 8. The germline CDR1 and CDR2 sequences are KGHSH and LQKENI. The CDR3 runs 16 residues.

The chain links TRBV7-8 to TRBJ1-4, with 7 bases fitting TRBD1. In germline, CDR1 is SGHVS, CDR2 FQNEAQ. The CDR3 runs to 15 residues. The V and J ends lost 3 bases and 9 bases, in that order; junction bases with no gene match: 10. The CDR3 sequence: CASSFGTDGAKKLFF. CDR3 coding DNA: TGTGCCAGCAGCTTCGGGACAGACGGTGCCAAAAAACTGTTTTTT.

This chain connects TRBV12-3 or TRBV12-4 to TRBJ1-4; D not certain. The germline V and J ends were trimmed by 4 bases and 1 base, with 7 bases remaining between them. The CDR3 consists of 14 residues. The CDR3 here is CASSYEGTNEKLFF. DNA for the CDR3: TGTGCCAGCAGTTACGAAGGAACTAATGAAAAACTGTTTTTT.

The rearrangement uses TRBV14 and TRBJ1-2; D may be TRBD1 (6 bases). The V end lost 3 bases, the J end lost 9 bases, and 17 bases lay between the germline ends. The CDR3 has 14 amino acids. The germline V gene encodes CDR1 SGHDN and CDR2 FVKESK. The CDR3 region is CASSQSGGATSYTF. In DNA, the CDR3 is TGTGCCAGCAGCCAGAGCGGGGGGGCGACTAGCTACACCTTC. Looking up the rest from reference TRBV14 and TRBJ1-2 gives the full variable domain: EAGVTQFPSHSVIEKGQTVTLRCDPISGHDNLYWYRRVMGKEIKFLLHFVKESKQDESGMPNNRFLAERTGGTYSTLKVQPAELEDSGVYFCASSQSGGATSYTFGSGTRLTVV.

This clonotype has just a few counts. With a much larger clone just one base away, this may be a read error. The chain joins TRBV6-1 to TRBJ2-6; tentative D call: TRBD1 (5 bases). Germline V CDR1 and CDR2: MNHNS, SASEGT. The CDR3 is made up of 14 amino acids. The V gene lost 6 bases and the J gene lost 3 bases, with 9 bases spanning the gap. The CDR3 is CASSSGRGANVLTF. The CDR3 nucleotides are TGTGCCAGCAGCTCAGGGCGTGGGGCCAACGTCCTGACTTTC.

V usage is TRBV29-1 and J usage is TRBJ2-1; D unclear. This CDR3 has 14 amino acids. Germline V gene data show CDR1 as SQVTM and CDR2 as ANQGSEA. The germline V and J ends were trimmed by 4 bases and 8 bases, with 18 bases remaining between them. This CDR3 reads CSVAQLRLDHEQFF. CDR3 DNA sequence: TGCAGCGTTGCCCAACTTCGACTGGACCATGAGCAGTTCTTC.

This clonotype appeared many times. The chain joins TRBV10-3 to TRBJ2-3; D uncertain. The CDR3 sequence is 12 residues long. Trimming took 0 bases from V and 6 from J, leaving 4 bases between them. Looked up from germline, CDR1 is ENHRY and CDR2 is SYGVKD. This chain's CDR3 is CAISESADTQYF. The DNA of the CDR3 is TGTGCCATCAGTGAGTCGGCTGATACGCAGTATTTT.

A remark on this clonotype: This clone may be a read error of a much larger clone one base away. The chain carries TRBV5-4 and TRBJ1-2; 8 bases align to TRBD1. V gave up 4 bases and J gave up 6 bases; unmatched junction bases: 5. The germline V gene encodes CDR1 SGHNT and CDR2 YYREEE (reference sequence). This CDR3 region has 13 residues. The CDR3 is CASSLNRGNGYTF. In nucleotides, the CDR3 is TGTGCCAGCAGCCTCAACAGGGGGAATGGCTACACCTTC.

The J gene is TRBJ2-7, the V gene TRBV7-3; D possibly corresponds to TRBD1 (5 bases). Trimming took 1 base from V and 6 from J, leaving 16 bases between them. From germline, CDR1 is SGHTA and CDR2 FQGTGA. The CDR3 is 15 amino acids. CDR3: CASSLNPVGALEQYF. In nucleotides, the CDR3 is TGTGCCAGCAGCTTAAATCCGGTTGGGGCCCTCGAGCAGTACTTC. The entire variable domain, with the rest obtained from reference TRBV7-3 and TRBJ2-7, is as follows: GAGVSQTPSNKVTEKGKYVELRCDPISGHTALYWYRQSLGQGPEFLIYFQGTGAADDSGLPNDRFFAVRPEGSVSTLKIQRTERGDSAVYLCASSLNPVGALEQYFGPGTRLTVT.

The sample holds a few counts of this clonotype. This sequence joins TRBV5-1 and TRBJ2-1; D gene unclear. This CDR3 region has 14 residues. Trimming removed 0 bases from V and 7 bases from J, with 11 bases in between. The germline V gene encodes CDR1 SGHRS and CDR2 YFSETQ. This CDR3 is CASSLDSHSNEQFF. In nucleotides, the CDR3 is TGCGCCAGCAGCTTGGACAGTCATTCTAATGAGCAGTTCTTC.